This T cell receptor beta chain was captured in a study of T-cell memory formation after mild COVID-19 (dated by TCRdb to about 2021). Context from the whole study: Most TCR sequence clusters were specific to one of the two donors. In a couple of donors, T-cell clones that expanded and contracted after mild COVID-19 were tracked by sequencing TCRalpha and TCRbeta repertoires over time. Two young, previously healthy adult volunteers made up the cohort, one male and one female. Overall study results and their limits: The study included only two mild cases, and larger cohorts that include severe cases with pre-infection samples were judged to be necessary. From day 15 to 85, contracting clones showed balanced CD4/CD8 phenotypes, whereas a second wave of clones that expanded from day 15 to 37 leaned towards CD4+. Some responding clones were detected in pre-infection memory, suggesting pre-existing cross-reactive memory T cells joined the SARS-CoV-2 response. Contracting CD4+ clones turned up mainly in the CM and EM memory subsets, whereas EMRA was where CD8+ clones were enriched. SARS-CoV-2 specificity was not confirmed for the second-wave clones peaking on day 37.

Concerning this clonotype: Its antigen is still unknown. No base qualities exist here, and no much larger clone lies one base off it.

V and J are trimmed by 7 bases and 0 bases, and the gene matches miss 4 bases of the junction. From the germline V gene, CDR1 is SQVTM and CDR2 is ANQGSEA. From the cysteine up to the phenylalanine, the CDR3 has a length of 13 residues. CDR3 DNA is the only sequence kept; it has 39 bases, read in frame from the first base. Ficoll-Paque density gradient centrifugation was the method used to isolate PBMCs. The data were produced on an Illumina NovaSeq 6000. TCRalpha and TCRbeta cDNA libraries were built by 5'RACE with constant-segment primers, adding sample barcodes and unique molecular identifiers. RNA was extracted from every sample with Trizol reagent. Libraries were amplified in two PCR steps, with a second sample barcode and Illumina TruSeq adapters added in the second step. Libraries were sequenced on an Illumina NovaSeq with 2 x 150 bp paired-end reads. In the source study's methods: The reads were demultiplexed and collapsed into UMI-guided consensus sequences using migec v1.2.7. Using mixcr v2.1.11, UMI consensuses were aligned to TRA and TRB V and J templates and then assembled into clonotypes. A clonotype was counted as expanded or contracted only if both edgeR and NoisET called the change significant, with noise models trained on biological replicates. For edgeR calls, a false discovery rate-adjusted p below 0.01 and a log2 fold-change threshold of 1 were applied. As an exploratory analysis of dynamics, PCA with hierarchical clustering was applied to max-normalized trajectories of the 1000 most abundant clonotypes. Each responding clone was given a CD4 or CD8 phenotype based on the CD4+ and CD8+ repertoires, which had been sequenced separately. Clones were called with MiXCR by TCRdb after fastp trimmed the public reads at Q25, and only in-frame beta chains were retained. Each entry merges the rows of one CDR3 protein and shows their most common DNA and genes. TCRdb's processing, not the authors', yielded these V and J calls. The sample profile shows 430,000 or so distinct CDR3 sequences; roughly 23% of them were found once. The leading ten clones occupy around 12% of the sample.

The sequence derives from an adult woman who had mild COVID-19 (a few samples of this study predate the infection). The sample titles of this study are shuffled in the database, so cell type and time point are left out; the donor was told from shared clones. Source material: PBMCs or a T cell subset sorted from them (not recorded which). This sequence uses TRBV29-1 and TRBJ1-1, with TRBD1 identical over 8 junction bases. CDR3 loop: CSGADRVNTEAFF. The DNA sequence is TGCAGCGGCGCGGACAGGGTGAACACTGAAGCTTTCTTT.